A single sample is the source of the 13 T cell receptor beta chains below, sequenced in a study of blood T cells in healthy people across ages (dated by TCRdb to between 2014 and 2017). Library construction relied on 5' RACE. The sequencing machine was an Illumina HiSeq 2500. The second PCR ran for roughly 7 to 11 cycles and used a J-beta primer mix along with a sample-barcoded 5' primer. The public reads were reanalyzed by TCRdb: fastp trimming at Q25, MiXCR alignment, in-frame beta chains only. For every CDR3 protein sequence, its rows merge into one entry that carries the most common genes and DNA. This sample is represented by roughly 2 million distinct CDR3 sequences; around 48% of them were singletons. Together, the top ten hold around 2.1% of the sample. The sample taken for sequencing was blood. All receptors come from a woman between 40 and 55 years old in good health.

V usage is TRBV28 and J usage is TRBJ2-5; D could derive from TRBD1 or TRBD2 (5 bases each). The CDR3 is made up of 17 amino acids. Germline V CDR1 and CDR2: MDHEN, SYDVKM. V was trimmed by 5 bases and J by 4 bases, leaving 23 bases between them. The CDR3 DNA is TGTGCCAGCAGTGCCACTCCGTGGGACCCAGGGCGAGAGACCCAGTACTTC. It encodes CASSATPWDPGRETQYF.

V usage is TRBV9 and J usage is TRBJ2-2, with 8 positions matching TRBD1. The CDR3 covers 15 residues. Germline trimming cut 8 bases from V and 3 bases from J; bases unmatched to any gene: 9. Germline loops: CDR1 SGDLS, CDR2 YYNGEE. The DNA of the CDR3 is TGTGCCAGTTCCCCAGGGGGCGGGGACACCGGGGAGCTGTTTTTT. Its protein is CASSPGGGDTGELFF.

The J gene is TRBJ1-2, the V gene TRBV7-2, with D uncertain. The CDR3 has 15 residues. Germline V gene lookup returns CDR1 SGHTA and CDR2 FQGNSA. V was clipped by 1 base and J by 8 bases, with 17 bases between them. CDR3 in DNA: TGTGCCAGCAGCTTAGACTCCCAGTTTTTTAACGGCTACACCTTC. Encoded protein: CASSLDSQFFNGYTF.

V is TRBV20-1 and J is TRBJ2-5; TRBD1 might be the D (5 bases). With 0 bases removed from V and 3 bases from J, the gap between germline ends came to 11 bases. Germline lookup yields CDR1 DFQATT and CDR2 SNEGSKA (reference sequence). This CDR3 contains 14 residues. CDR3 amino acids: CSARDWSGKETQYF. DNA of the CDR3: TGCAGTGCTAGAGATTGGTCAGGGAAAGAGACCCAGTACTTC.

The chain links TRBV21-1 to TRBJ2-5. TRBV21-1 is listed as a pseudogene. This CDR3 spans 16 amino acids. The CDR3 region is CASTELGWRSQETQYF. The CDR3 DNA follows: TGTGCCAGCACCGAGCTGGGGTGGAGATCCCAAGAGACCCAGTACTTC.

The CDR3 sequence is CASSPRGGTGTVYEKLFF. In DNA form, the CDR3 reads TGCGCCAGCAGCCCCCGGGGAGGCACAGGGACCGTATATGAAAAACTGTTTTTT. V is TRBV5-1 and J is TRBJ1-4, with a weak D call TRBD1 (6 bases). V was clipped by 4 bases and J by 6 bases, with 25 bases between them. Per germline, CDR1 SGHRS and CDR2 YFSETQ. The CDR3 runs 18 residues.

The chain employs TRBV5-4 and TRBJ2-1; 7 positions match TRBD2. Trimming cost V 3 bases and J 6 bases; bases outside gene matches: 9. Germline V CDR1 and CDR2: SGHNT, YYREEE (reference sequence). The CDR3 consists of 15 residues. This chain's CDR3 is CASSWALTSFNEQFF. CDR3 DNA sequence: TGTGCCAGCAGCTGGGCCCTGACTAGCTTCAATGAGCAGTTCTTC.

J is TRBJ2-1 and V is TRBV6-5; TRBD2 matches 7 bases. CDR1 MNHEY and CDR2 SVGAGI come from the germline V gene. Unmatched junction bases numbered 9, after V lost 11 bases and J lost 2 bases. This CDR3 has 14 residues. Written as DNA, the CDR3 is TGTGCCGGCATCGGGGGGAAAACCTACAATGAGCAGTTCTTC. Translating it yields CAGIGGKTYNEQFF.

The CDR3 loop is CASSNPLGQGYEQFF. The CDR3, as DNA: TGTGCCAGCAGTAATCCCTTGGGACAGGGGTATGAGCAGTTCTTC. The V call is TRBV28, the J call TRBJ2-1; 10 bases match TRBD1. Germline V gene data show CDR1 as MDHEN and CDR2 as SYDVKM. The CDR3 loop spans 15 amino acids. The V gene end was trimmed by 5 bases and the J gene end by 8 bases; junction bases not matched to a gene: 9. Full variable domain (rest looked up from reference TRBV28 and TRBJ2-1): DVKVTQSSRYLVKRTGEKVFLECVQDMDHENMFWYRQDPGLGLRLIYFSYDVKMKEKGDIPEGYSVSREKKERFSLILESASTNQTSMYLCASSNPLGQGYEQFFGPGTRLTVL.

The V and J genes are TRBV20-1 and TRBJ2-5; perhaps TRBD1 as D (8 bases). Germline V lookup: CDR1 DFQATT, CDR2 SNEGSKA (reference sequence). CDR3 size: 15 residues. V shed 0 bases and J shed 4 bases, with 15 bases lying between them. The CDR3 region is CSARDPTGGGETQYF. The CDR3 nucleotides are TGCAGTGCTAGAGATCCCACAGGGGGGGGAGAGACCCAGTACTTC.

V usage is TRBV4-1 and J usage is TRBJ2-4; D unclear. The J call may be mistaken, given a closer DNA end match to TRBJ2-7. The germline CDR1 and CDR2 sequences are MGHRA and YSYEKL. The CDR3 runs to 19 residues. The CDR3 DNA sequence: TGCGCCAGCAGCCATTCCCCTCCCAACGTAGTTGAAGCCTCGTACGAGCAGTACTTC. Its protein is CASSHSPPNVVEASYEQYF.

The chain carries TRBV15 and TRBJ2-1; 7 positions agree with TRBD1. The V segment lost 0 bases and the J segment 6 bases; nucleotides outside the gene matches: 8. Germline CDR1 reads LNHNV; CDR2 reads YYDKDF (reference sequence). This CDR3 region has 16 residues. The CDR3, as DNA: TGTGCCACCAGCAGAGATCCCGGGGACAGTAGCAATGAGCAGTTCTTC. Encoded protein: CATSRDPGDSSNEQFF.

The J gene is TRBJ1-1, the V gene TRBV10-3; the D gene is possibly TRBD1 (5 bases). Trimming removed 2 bases from V and 0 bases from J, with 13 bases in between. The CDR3 spans 16 residues. Germline V gene data show CDR1 as ENHRY and CDR2 as SYGVKD. The CDR3 bases are TGTGCCATCAGTGAGGGGCAGGGAGGCGTGAACACTGAAGCTTTCTTT. This codes for CAISEGQGGVNTEAFF.